This TCR beta chain was captured by sequencing in a study of identical twins. Germline V lookup: CDR1 MDHEN, CDR2 SYDVKM. The CDR3 loop spans 15 amino acids. V dropped 6 bases and J dropped 4 bases, with 19 bases sitting between them. One entry per CDR3 protein, called by TCRdb with MiXCR from the 5' RACE reads. Among 250,000 or so distinct CDR3 sequences listed, about 13% were seen once. In this sample, this clonotype turned up a few times. What it recognizes is unknown. Findings of the study overall: Modeled out-of-frame TCR alpha sharing in monozygotic twins fell below observed levels.

These sequences were also reported in another study, on yellow fever vaccine responses in identical twins. From that paper: Vaccine T cell responses of twins reportedly seemed partly convergent and partly personalized.

Input material: memory (CD45RO+) T cells sorted from blood. The chain links TRBV28 to TRBJ2-7; a possible D gene is TRBD2 (7 bases). This TCR came from a woman younger than 30 in good health. The CDR3 DNA reads as TGTGCCAGCAGCCTAGGGGGGGCTTTTCCATACGAGCAGTACTTC. This translates into CASSLGGAFPYEQYF. Filled out from reference TRBV28 and TRBJ2-7, the complete variable domain reads DVKVTQSSRYLVKRTGEKVFLECVQDMDHENMFWYRQDPGLGLRLIYFSYDVKMKEKGDIPEGYSVSREKKERFSLILESASTNQTSMYLCASSLGGAFPYEQYFGPGTRLTVT.